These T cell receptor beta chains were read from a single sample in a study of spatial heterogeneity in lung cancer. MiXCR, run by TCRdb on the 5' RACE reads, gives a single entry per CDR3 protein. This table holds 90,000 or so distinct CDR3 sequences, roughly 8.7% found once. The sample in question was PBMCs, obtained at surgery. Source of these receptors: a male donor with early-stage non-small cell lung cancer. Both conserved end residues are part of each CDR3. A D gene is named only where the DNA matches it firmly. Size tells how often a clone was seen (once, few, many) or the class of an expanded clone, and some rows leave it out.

CDR3aa: CASNSIAGGWTQYF; CDR3nt: TGTGCCAGCAACTCGATAGCGGGAGGGTGGACCCAGTACTTC; j_gene: TRBJ2-5; d_gene: TRBD2; v_gene: TRBV2; abundance: few
CDR3aa: CASSGGEGDNEKLFF; CDR3nt: TGCGCCAGCAGCGGGGGAGAGGGCGACAATGAAAAACTGTTTTTT; j_gene: TRBJ1-4; d_gene: -; v_gene: TRBV5-1; abundance: many
CDR3aa: CASSVGISSGNTIYF; CDR3nt: TGTGCCAGCAGCGTAGGTATCAGCTCTGGAAACACCATATATTTT; j_gene: TRBJ1-3; d_gene: -; v_gene: TRBV9; abundance: few
CDR3aa: CASSFSGGDYEQYF; CDR3nt: TGTGCCAGCAGCTTCAGCGGGGGGGACTACGAGCAGTACTTC; j_gene: TRBJ2-7; d_gene: TRBD2; v_gene: TRBV7-2; abundance: -
CDR3aa: CASSPTGGHEAFF; CDR3nt: TGCGCCAGCAGCCCCACAGGGGGCCATGAAGCTTTCTTT; j_gene: TRBJ1-1; d_gene: TRBD1; v_gene: TRBV4-3; abundance: many
CDR3aa: CASSVNSYEQYF; CDR3nt: TGTGCCAGCAGTGTGAATTCCTACGAGCAGTACTTC; j_gene: TRBJ2-7; d_gene: -; v_gene: TRBV25-1; abundance: few
CDR3aa: CAISAANTEAFF; CDR3nt: TGTGCCATCAGCGCAGCGAACACTGAAGCTTTCTTT; j_gene: TRBJ1-1; d_gene: -; v_gene: TRBV10-3; abundance: -
CDR3aa: CASSARQGSGNEQFF; CDR3nt: TGTGCCAGCAGTGCAAGACAGGGGTCTGGCAATGAGCAGTTCTTC; j_gene: TRBJ2-1; d_gene: TRBD1; v_gene: TRBV6-1; abundance: few
CDR3aa: CSARDVGDTQYF; CDR3nt: TGCAGTGCTAGAGATGTCGGGGATACGCAGTATTTT; j_gene: TRBJ2-3; d_gene: -; v_gene: TRBV20-1; abundance: -
CDR3aa: CSARDGDRASYEQYF; CDR3nt: TGCAGTGCTAGAGATGGGGACAGGGCCTCCTACGAGCAGTACTTC; j_gene: TRBJ2-7; d_gene: TRBD1; v_gene: TRBV20-1; abundance: -
CDR3aa: CASSLASKPKTLF; CDR3nt: TGTGCCAGCAGCTTAGCTTCGAAGCCTAAAACCCTCTTT; j_gene: TRBJ1-1; d_gene: -; v_gene: TRBV11-2; abundance: -
CDR3aa: CSARMYQETQYF; CDR3nt: TGCAGTGCCCGTATGTACCAAGAGACCCAGTACTTC; j_gene: TRBJ2-5; d_gene: -; v_gene: TRBV20-1; abundance: many
CDR3aa: CAGSFTVPNTEAFF; CDR3nt: TGCGCCGGCAGCTTCACAGTCCCGAACACTGAAGCTTTCTTT; j_gene: TRBJ1-1; d_gene: -; v_gene: TRBV5-1; abundance: -
CDR3aa: CASSRGQTSTDTQYF; CDR3nt: TGCGCCAGCAGCCGGGGGCAGACTAGCACAGATACGCAGTATTTT; j_gene: TRBJ2-3; d_gene: -; v_gene: TRBV5-1; abundance: -
CDR3aa: CSARAGDQETQYF; CDR3nt: TGCAGTGCTAGAGCGGGGGACCAAGAGACCCAGTACTTC; j_gene: TRBJ2-5; d_gene: -; v_gene: TRBV20-1; abundance: -
CDR3aa: CASSLKRGEQFF; CDR3nt: TGTGCCAGCAGCTTAAAAAGGGGTGAGCAGTTCTTC; j_gene: TRBJ2-1; d_gene: -; v_gene: TRBV7-9; abundance: -
CDR3aa: CASSHGSGSSTDTQYF; CDR3nt: TGCGCCAGCAGCCACGGCAGCGGGTCTAGCACAGATACGCAGTATTTT; j_gene: TRBJ2-3; d_gene: -; v_gene: TRBV5-1; abundance: -
CDR3aa: CASSSYRAQGYTF; CDR3nt: TGTGCCAGCAGTTCTTACAGGGCCCAAGGCTACACCTTC; j_gene: TRBJ1-2; d_gene: -; v_gene: TRBV28; abundance: many
CDR3aa: CASSYGTSKETQYF; CDR3nt: TGCGCCAGCAGTTACGGGACAAGTAAAGAGACCCAGTACTTC; j_gene: TRBJ2-5; d_gene: -; v_gene: TRBV5-1; abundance: -
CDR3aa: CASSPQYTGELFF; CDR3nt: TGTGCCAGCTCACCACAGTACACCGGGGAGCTGTTTTTT; j_gene: TRBJ2-2; d_gene: -; v_gene: TRBV18; abundance: -
CDR3aa: CAIALSGANVLTF; CDR3nt: TGTGCCATCGCACTCTCTGGGGCCAACGTCCTGACTTTC; j_gene: TRBJ2-6; d_gene: -; v_gene: TRBV10-3; abundance: -
CDR3aa: CSVDTIAGGSRQFF; CDR3nt: TGCAGCGTCGACACTATAGCGGGGGGTTCGAGGCAGTTCTTC; j_gene: TRBJ2-1; d_gene: TRBD2; v_gene: TRBV29-1; abundance: few
CDR3aa: CASSPGGSLYEQYF; CDR3nt: TGTGCCAGCAGTCCGGGCGGGAGTCTCTACGAGCAGTACTTC; j_gene: TRBJ2-7; d_gene: TRBD2; v_gene: TRBV12-3/TRBV12-4; abundance: few
CDR3aa: CASSRAAIANYGYTF; CDR3nt: TGTGCCAGCAGCAGGGCAGCAATCGCTAACTATGGCTACACCTTC; j_gene: TRBJ1-2; d_gene: -; v_gene: TRBV5-6; abundance: many
CDR3aa: CASSLSRGLGELFF; CDR3nt: TGTGCCAGCAGTTTATCCAGGGGACTCGGGGAGCTGTTTTTT; j_gene: TRBJ2-2; d_gene: -; v_gene: TRBV27; abundance: -
CDR3aa: CATSRDRGPEAFF; CDR3nt: TGTGCCACCAGCCGAGACAGGGGCCCTGAAGCTTTCTTT; j_gene: TRBJ1-1; d_gene: TRBD1; v_gene: TRBV15; abundance: few
CDR3aa: CASKRGEVTGELFF; CDR3nt: TGTGCCAGCAAGAGGGGAGAGGTCACCGGGGAGCTGTTTTTT; j_gene: TRBJ2-2; d_gene: -; v_gene: TRBV2; abundance: few
CDR3aa: CASSAATSGGYNEQFF; CDR3nt: TGTGCCAGCAGTGCCGCCACTAGCGGGGGTTACAATGAGCAGTTCTTC; j_gene: TRBJ2-1; d_gene: TRBD2; v_gene: TRBV6-6; abundance: few
CDR3aa: CASSLSKEGRAFF; CDR3nt: TGTGCCAGCAGCTTAAGTAAAGAGGGCAGGGCTTTCTTT; j_gene: TRBJ1-1; d_gene: -; v_gene: TRBV11-2; abundance: -
CDR3aa: CASSLQDRGTEAFF; CDR3nt: TGCGCCAGCAGCTTACAGGACAGGGGTACTGAAGCTTTCTTT; j_gene: TRBJ1-1; d_gene: TRBD1; v_gene: TRBV5-1; abundance: -
CDR3aa: CASSGRGSGANVLTF; CDR3nt: TGCGCCAGCAGTGGAAGGGGAAGTGGGGCCAACGTCCTGACTTTC; j_gene: TRBJ2-6; d_gene: -; v_gene: TRBV10-2; abundance: few
CDR3aa: CASSFLITSPTDTQYF; CDR3nt: TGTGCCAGCAGCTTTTTAATAACGTCTCCCACAGATACGCAGTATTTT; j_gene: TRBJ2-3; d_gene: -; v_gene: TRBV7-9; abundance: few
CDR3aa: CSARVRGPNTGELFF; CDR3nt: TGCAGTGCTAGAGTTCGAGGACCGAACACCGGGGAGCTGTTTTTT; j_gene: TRBJ2-2; d_gene: -; v_gene: TRBV20-1; abundance: -
CDR3aa: CASSEGQGVSKNIQYF; CDR3nt: TGTGCCAGCAGTGAAGGGCAGGGGGTATCCAAAAACATTCAGTACTTC; j_gene: TRBJ2-4; d_gene: TRBD1; v_gene: TRBV6-1; abundance: -
CDR3aa: CASSLLGTGELFF; CDR3nt: TGTGCCAGCAGTTTACTGGGCACCGGGGAGCTGTTTTTT; j_gene: TRBJ2-2; d_gene: -; v_gene: TRBV12-3/TRBV12-4; abundance: many
CDR3aa: CASSPGQGDNSPLHF; CDR3nt: TGCGCCAGCAGCCCTGGACAGGGGGATAATTCACCCCTCCACTTT; j_gene: TRBJ1-6; d_gene: TRBD1; v_gene: TRBV5-1; abundance: -
CDR3aa: CASTVGLLDTQYF; CDR3nt: TGTGCCAGCACCGTGGGACTCCTAGATACGCAGTATTTT; j_gene: TRBJ2-3; d_gene: -; v_gene: TRBV12-3/TRBV12-4; abundance: few
CDR3aa: CATSDLNENTGELFF; CDR3nt: TGTGCCACCAGTGATTTAAACGAGAACACCGGGGAGCTGTTTTTT; j_gene: TRBJ2-2; d_gene: -; v_gene: TRBV24-1; abundance: many
CDR3aa: CSAEGTADSYEQYF; CDR3nt: TGCAGCGCCGAAGGGACAGCAGACTCCTACGAGCAGTACTTC; j_gene: TRBJ2-7; d_gene: TRBD1; v_gene: TRBV29-1; abundance: few
CDR3aa: CASSKLAGRPRETQYF; CDR3nt: TGTGCCAGCAGTAAACTAGCGGGGCGCCCCCGAGAGACCCAGTACTTC; j_gene: TRBJ2-5; d_gene: TRBD2; v_gene: TRBV12-3/TRBV12-4; abundance: -
CDR3aa: CASSQVQTTDTQYF; CDR3nt: TGTGCCAGCAGCCAAGTACAGACCACAGATACGCAGTATTTT; j_gene: TRBJ2-3; d_gene: -; v_gene: TRBV3-1; abundance: few
CDR3aa: CASSQEVGGRTDTQYF; CDR3nt: TGTGCCAGCAGCCAAGAAGTGGGGGGCCGTACAGATACGCAGTATTTT; j_gene: TRBJ2-3; d_gene: -; v_gene: TRBV3-2; abundance: few
CDR3aa: CASSWGLNTGELFF; CDR3nt: TGCGCCAGCAGCTGGGGCTTGAACACCGGGGAGCTGTTTTTT; j_gene: TRBJ2-2; d_gene: -; v_gene: TRBV5-1; abundance: many
CDR3aa: CASSLGVGRSNQPQHF; CDR3nt: TGTGCCAGCAGTTTAGGCGTTGGGAGGAGCAATCAGCCCCAGCATTTT; j_gene: TRBJ1-5; d_gene: -; v_gene: TRBV12-3/TRBV12-4; abundance: many